This T cell receptor beta chain was sequenced in a study of blood T cell repertoires in COVID-19. Overall study: Samples of COVID-19 (acute and convalescent) were obtained from the United States, Italy and Spain. Sources were T cells, B-cell-depleted T cells, or PBMCs; the material itself was cDNA or gDNA.

V lost 4 bases and J lost 10, with 20 bases in between. Germline lookup yields CDR1 SGDLS and CDR2 YYNGEE. The CDR3 length is 14 residues. In the authors' workflow: By means of reference gene primer amplification, nucleated cell counts were estimated. Method: immunoSEQ multiplex PCR; TCRdb's copy keeps in-frame clones and lacks some. Clone size and V and J calls were adopted from that table, with D and trimming inferred from the DNA. The sample holds more than 30,000 clones, about 89% seen once. The chain joins TRBV9 to TRBJ1-1; D gene unclear. The specimen was peripheral blood. The sequence was obtained from a woman between 40 and 50 years old with active or convalescent COVID-19. This chain's CDR3 is CASSPPGYDYGAFF. The CDR3 nucleotides are TGTGCCAGCAGCCCGCCCGGGTACGACTACGGAGCTTTCTTT. The complete variable domain, with remaining parts taken from reference TRBV9 and TRBJ1-1, reads DSGVTQTPKHLITATGQRVTLRCSPRSGDLSVYWYQQSLDQGLQFLIQYYNGEERAKGNILERFSAQQFPDLHSELNLSSLELGDSALYFCASSPPGYDYGAFFGQGTRLTVV.